This T cell receptor (beta chain) was sequenced for a study of cytomegalovirus exposure and HLA in healthy donors. This CDR3 has 13 residues. Looked up from germline, CDR1 is SGHRS and CDR2 is YFSETQ. Worth noting for this clone: The junction departs from germline at one end; a sequencing error may be responsible.

The PCR employed 60 Vbeta primers together with 13 Jbeta primers. Profiling relied on immunoSEQ multiplex PCR, and the TCRdb table lists in-frame clones only, not all of them. Here the sample table reports roughly 200,000 clones. V usage is TRBV5-1 and J usage is TRBJ1-2; 11 nucleotides agree with TRBD1. This clonotype was obtained from a girl aged 2 to 9 in good health and CMV-seropositive. The sequencing sample was made of PBMCs. The CDR3 sequence is CASSLGGQGAYLF. CDR3 nucleotide sequence: TGCGCCAGCAGCTTGGGAGGACAGGGGGCATACCTCTTC.